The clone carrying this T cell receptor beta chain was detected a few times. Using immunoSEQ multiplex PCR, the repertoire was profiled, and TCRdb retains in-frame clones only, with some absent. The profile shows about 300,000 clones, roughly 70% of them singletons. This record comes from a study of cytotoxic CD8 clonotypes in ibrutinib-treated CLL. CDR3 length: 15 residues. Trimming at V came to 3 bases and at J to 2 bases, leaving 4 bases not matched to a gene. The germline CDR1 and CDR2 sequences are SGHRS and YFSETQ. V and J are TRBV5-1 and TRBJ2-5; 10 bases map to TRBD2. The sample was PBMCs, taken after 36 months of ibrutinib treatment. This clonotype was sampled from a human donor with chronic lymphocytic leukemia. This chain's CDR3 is CASSSWTSGQETQYF. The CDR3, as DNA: TGCGCCAGCAGCTCTTGGACTAGCGGTCAAGAGACCCAGTACTTC.